This TCR beta chain was captured by sequencing in a study of T-cell reconstitution after alpha-beta-depleted transplantation in children. General observations from the study: T-cell counts and diversity were attributed mostly to newly produced T cells one year after transplant. Surviving recipient T cells and thymic progenitors accounted for the high day-60 TCRbeta diversity observed in some patients. Reportedly, only several hundred clones from non-depleted graft cells drove alpha-beta T-cell counts at about two months.

Trimming took off 6 bases at V and 5 bases at J, with 16 bases between the two ends. The CDR3 spans 14 residues. This clonotype has at least ten counts. As yet, its antigen is unknown. Molecular barcoding with unique molecular identifiers was used for the TCRbeta library. TCRdb ran MiXCR on the PCR reads and lists one entry per CDR3 protein. The repertoire includes tens of thousands of distinct CDR3 sequences, roughly 4.9% of them detected once, and 18% sits in the top ten. The chain has TRBV12-3 or TRBV12-4 and TRBJ1-1, with D possibly TRBD1 on 6 matching bases. Sequences were derived from PBMCs, mostly from graft donor cells, sampled 180 days after TCRalphabeta/CD19-depleted stem cell transplant. The clonotype was recovered from a boy under three years old who had a stem cell transplant for acute myeloid leukemia, so the T cells may come from the graft donor. The CDR3, as DNA: TGTGCCAGCAGCTTAAAACAGGGAAGAACTGAAGCTTTCTTT. Its translation: CASSLKQGRTEAFF.